The 23 T cell receptor delta chains given below trace back to one sample, sequenced in a study of gamma-delta T cells after stem cell transplantation. TCRdb re-called the RT-PCR reads using CATT. This sample yields roughly 760 delta-chain clones, of which 15% to 20% are seen a single time; just over 60% belongs to the top ten. The specimen was gamma-delta T cells. These receptors were collected from a human donor. It is not recorded whose cells these are; they may come from a transplant donor.

The genes are TRDV2 and TRDJ1, with TRDD3 identical over 13 bases. The V gene's germline CDR1 is GEAIGNYY and CDR2 EKD. Trimming removed 4 bases from V and 3 bases from J; junction bases left unmatched: 4. This CDR3 is 15 amino acids long. The CDR3 DNA reads as TGTGCCTGTGATCTACTGGGGGATACGGCCGATAAACTCATCTTT. Protein product: CACDLLGDTADKLIF.

The V and J genes are TRDV1 and TRDJ4, with D possibly being TRDD3 (6 bases). Here the J gene came from matching the DNA to germline, since TCRdb omits it. V shed 2 bases and J shed 0 bases, with 55 bases lying between them. The CDR3 has 29 residues. The germline CDR1 and CDR2 sequences are TSWWSYY and QGS. The CDR3 bases are TGTGCTCTTGGGGAATCGAAGGACCCGACGTTTTACGGAACGGTACATCGAGTCACTCGGATACTTGGGCCCAGACCCCTGATCTTT. As protein: CALGESKDPTFYGTVHRVTRILGPRPLIF.

This clone was seen a handful of times. V is TRDV1 and J is TRDJ1; no reliable D call. CDR3 length equals 21 residues. The V end lost 4 bases, the J end lost 2 bases, and 32 bases lay between the germline ends. Germline assignment: CDR1 TSWWSYY and CDR2 QGS. For the CDR3, the DNA is TGTGCTCTTGGGGTCATGTGTTGGTCCGGAATACCCTGTGTGGGAACCGATAAACTCATCTTT. This sequence encodes CALGVMCWSGIPCVGTDKLIF.

The rearrangement links TRDV2 to TRDJ1, with 8 bases aligning to TRDD3. The J gene was missing in TCRdb and was found by matching the end of the DNA to germline. The germline CDR1 and CDR2 sequences are GEAIGNYY and EKD. The CDR3 has 20 amino acids. The trim removed 0 bases at V and 5 bases at J, leaving 22 bases unmatched. CDR3 DNA: TGTGCCTGTGACACCGCTGAAGGACTGGGGGCTCACCGAGGGGCGGATAAACTCATCTTT. Residues: CACDTAEGLGAHRGADKLIF.

DNA for the CDR3: TGTGCCTGTGACAGACTGGGGGATAGTCGAACCGATAAACTCATCTTT. It codes for CACDRLGDSRTDKLIF. The chain recombines TRDV2 with TRDJ1; 11 bases match TRDD3. Germline CDR1 and CDR2: GEAIGNYY and EKD. V lost 2 bases, J lost 2 bases, and 6 bases stayed unmatched. The CDR3 totals 16 residues.

This clone is large. The identical CDR3 is also encoded by other nucleotide sequences in the sample. The chain carries TRDV2 and TRDJ1; 7 bases fit TRDD3. The CDR3 sequence is 14 residues long. Germline V CDR1 and CDR2: GEAIGNYY, EKD. The J segment lost 2 bases and the V segment lost 4 bases, leaving 6 bases of the junction unmatched. In nucleotides, the CDR3 is TGTGCCTGTGAGCCACTGGGGCGGACCGATAAACTCATCTTT. The encoded protein is CACEPLGRTDKLIF.

This chain joins TRDV2 and TRDJ1; possibly TRDD3 for D (5 bases). The CDR3 has 15 residues. V gave up 0 bases and J gave up 7 bases, with 17 bases separating them. Germline V gives CDR1 GEAIGNYY, CDR2 EKD. CDR3 amino acids: CACDTVEGLLGKLIF. The CDR3 DNA follows: TGTGCCTGTGACACCGTGGAGGGATTACTCGGTAAACTCATCTTT.

J is TRDJ3 and V is TRDV2; 8 bases fit TRDD3. No J gene was available from TCRdb, and it was assigned here by a germline match of the DNA. The CDR3 has 18 amino acids. The ends lost 0 bases at V and 0 bases at J; junction bases unmatched: 3. Germline CDR1 is GEAIGNYY and CDR2 is EKD. Written as DNA, the CDR3 is TGTGCCTGTGACACCGTCTGGGGGAGCTCCTGGGACACCCGACAGATGTTTTTC. The encoded protein is CACDTVWGSSWDTRQMFF.

This sequence joins TRDV2 and TRDJ1; D is uncertain. The CDR3 spans 16 residues. Per germline, CDR1 GEAIGNYY and CDR2 EKD. V lost 3 bases and J 0 bases, leaving 16 bases between the germline ends. CDR3 nucleotide sequence: TGTGCCTGTGACCACCTTACTATCTCCGACACCGATAAACTCATCTTT. This encodes CACDHLTISDTDKLIF.

V and J are TRDV2 and TRDJ1, with 9 bases matching TRDD3. TCRdb offers no J gene call, so here the DNA was matched to germline to obtain one. Germline V gives CDR1 GEAIGNYY, CDR2 EKD. There are 20 residues in the CDR3. The V and J ends lost 0 bases and 1 base, in that order; junction bases with no gene match: 17. The CDR3 region has the DNA TGTGCCTGTGACACCGGGAGAGGGGGACGGGGGGATACCGCCACCGATAAACTCATCTTT. It yields the protein CACDTGRGGRGDTATDKLIF.

About this clone itself: The junction shows a germline mismatch at one end, possibly a read error. The chain recombines TRDV2 with TRDJ1; the match to TRDD3 covers 10 bases. The CDR3 totals 17 residues. Germline V gene lookup returns CDR1 GEAIGNYY and CDR2 EKD. The CDR3 DNA reads TGTGCCTGTGACCGACTGGGGGATGCGCTGTACACCGATGAACTCATCTTT. Translating gives CACDRLGDALYTDELIF.

This clone was observed a handful of times. One base away lies a much larger clone, so this may be a sequencing read error. As DNA, the CDR3 is TGTGCCGTTTCACTCCTTCCGCTGTACACCGATAAACTCATCTTT. It translates to CAVSLLPLYTDKLIF. The chain employs TRDV3 and TRDJ1; D perhaps matches TRDD2 (6 bases). Germline lookup yields CDR1 TVYSNPD and CDR2 GDNSRS (reference sequence). V lost 5 bases, J lost 0 bases, and 19 bases lay in between. The CDR3 is 15 residues long.

A remark on this clone: A far larger clone is only one base removed, so a read error is likely. Other DNA sequences in this specimen translate into the identical CDR3. The chain uses TRDV2 and TRDJ1; TRDD3 matches at 13 bases. CDR3 size: 18 residues. Per germline, CDR1 GEAIGNYY and CDR2 EKD. The CDR3 reads CACDTLKLLGDTTDKLIF. DNA of the CDR3: TGTGCCTGTGACACCCTAAAATTACTGGGGGATACGACCGATAAACTCATCTTC.

The rearrangement uses TRDV2 and TRDJ1, with D hard to call. No J gene was available from TCRdb, and it was assigned here by a germline match of the DNA. The germline V gene encodes CDR1 GEAIGNYY and CDR2 EKD. V was cut by 5 bases and J by 0 bases, with 30 bases left in between. There are 20 residues in the CDR3. The CDR3 DNA reads as TGTGCCTGTGGCACTCGAACTTCTAGGGCTAGGGGCTCGTACACCGATAAACTCATCTTT. It yields the protein CACGTRTSRARGSYTDKLIF.

The chain recombines TRDV2 with TRDJ1; 7 bases map to TRDD3. The CDR3 totals 20 residues. V gave up 0 bases and J gave up 0 bases; unmatched junction bases: 18. From germline, CDR1 is GEAIGNYY and CDR2 EKD. CDR3 sequence (DNA): TGTGCCTGTGACACCGTTGGACTGGGGACACAAACAGTTAACACCGATAAACTCATCTTT. Protein sequence: CACDTVGLGTQTVNTDKLIF.

Comment on this clone: TCRdb pairs this DNA with a much larger clone's protein that differs at residues 6 and 9, likely a read error; the protein shown was translated from the DNA. Other DNA sequences within the sample encode an identical CDR3. The chain links TRDV2 to TRDJ1; TRDD3 agrees at 10 bases. TCRdb gives no J gene; it was assigned here by matching the DNA to germline. V was pared by 0 bases and J by 2 bases, with 11 bases of the junction left unmatched. The CDR3 spans 18 residues. Germline CDR1 and CDR2: GEAIGNYY and EKD. This CDR3 is CACDTRKLRGDTTDKLIF. In DNA form, the CDR3 reads TGTGCCTGTGACACCCGAAAATTACGGGGGGATACGACCGATAAACTCATCTTT.

This clone was seen a handful of times. The V gene is TRDV2, the J gene TRDJ1, with 11 bases identical to TRDD3. Losses at the gene ends were 0 bases for V and 0 bases for J; bases not matched to a gene: 35. The germline CDR1 and CDR2 sequences are GEAIGNYY and EKD. The CDR3 loop spans 27 amino acids. For the CDR3, the DNA is TGTGCCTGTGACACCGTCGCCGGCTTTTCCTCCCCCCAAACTGGGGGATATGCTGTCCCGTACACCGATAAACTCATCTTT. Translation gives CACDTVAGFSSPQTGGYAVPYTDKLIF.

V usage is TRDV2 and J usage is TRDJ1, with TRDD3 as a possible D gene (6 bases). CDR1 and CDR2 from the germline V gene are GEAIGNYY and EKD. The CDR3 consists of 21 residues. Trimming pared 3 bases from V and 0 bases from J, leaving 31 bases between. CDR3 amino acids: CACDSLPTASGEDFDTDKLIF. CDR3 bases: TGTGCCTGTGACTCCCTCCCTACCGCCTCTGGGGAAGACTTCGACACCGATAAACTCATCTTT.

The genes are TRDV2 and TRDJ1, with 9 bases fitting TRDD3. Germline values: CDR1 GEAIGNYY, CDR2 EKD. V lost 4 bases and J lost 0; bases outside the gene matches: 14. The CDR3 covers 18 residues. The CDR3 loop is CACEPLSWGIEDTDKLIF. In nucleotides, the CDR3 is TGTGCCTGTGAGCCGCTGTCTTGGGGGATAGAAGACACCGATAAACTCATCTTT.

On this clone: Distinct nucleotide sequences in the sample also encode this CDR3. This chain connects TRDV2 to TRDJ3; the match to TRDD3 covers 8 bases. The V gene end was trimmed by 1 base and the J gene end by 7 bases; junction bases not matched to a gene: 5. The length of the CDR3 is 16 residues. Per germline, CDR1 GEAIGNYY and CDR2 EKD. For the CDR3, the DNA is TGTGCCTGTGACACGGCTGGGGGAGTCGACACCCGACAGATGTTTTTC. Encoded protein: CACDTAGGVDTRQMFF.

In this sample, this clone turned up once. Although no V gene was called, TRDJ1 is the J gene; the table names TRDD3, a call not compared with the DNA. The CDR3 is 21 residues long. CDR3 nucleotide sequence: TGTGCCTGTGACCCCTTCCACTTCCAGTCTAGTGTGGACCCTTACACAGATAAACTCATCTTT. It specifies CACDPFHFQSSVDPYTDKLIF.

This clone came up a few times. The chain combines TRDV2 with TRDJ1; 7 bases line up with TRDD3. The CDR3 spans 13 residues. Germline V CDR1 and CDR2: GEAIGNYY, EKD. J lost 7 bases, V lost 3 bases, and 7 bases had no gene match. The DNA for the CDR3 is TGTGCCTGTGACGCCGTGGGGGACCCTAAACTCATCTTT. Residues: CACDAVGDPKLIF.

On this clone itself: This DNA's translation and the protein TCRdb lists, from a much larger clone, do not match at residue 12, likely due to a read error; the protein shown is translated from the DNA. The gene calls are TRDV2 and TRDJ1, with 11 bases fitting TRDD3. The CDR3 is 18 residues long. The ends lost 0 bases at V and 2 bases at J; junction bases unmatched: 10. Germline CDR1 reads GEAIGNYY; CDR2 reads EKD. The CDR3 sequence is CACDTLKLLGDMTDKLIF. In nucleotides, the CDR3 is TGTGCCTGTGACACCCTAAAATTACTGGGGGATATGACCGATAAACTCATCTTT.